The source of this T cell receptor beta chain is a study of cytomegalovirus exposure and HLA in healthy donors (TCRdb year 2017). Describing the broader study: According to an earlier analysis of 550 to 750 of the donors, about 179 million T cells yielded 90 million to 140 million unique TCR beta sequences and around 300 Gb of sequence data. An early release that covered roughly 600 HLA-typed donors contained around 300 gigabases of sequencing data and around 85 million unique TCR sequences. Among the roughly 390 genotyped donors, about 83% belonged to the genetic ancestry cluster associated with self-reported Caucasian donors. The study was designed to test whether signatures of past pathogen exposure could be identified by cataloging public T cell receptors. The study profiled the T cell repertoires of hundreds of subjects by immunosequencing and related them to cytomegalovirus serostatus. Besides the first cohort of hundreds of subjects, a separate validation cohort made up of some 110 different subjects was used. To predict cytomegalovirus infection status, the study combined high-throughput TCR immunosequencing, statistical association of individual TCRs with disease status, and machine learning. In a later analysis, previously published TCR beta repertoires from several hundred donors were re-analyzed and high-resolution HLA genotyping was added so that TCR occurrence patterns could be studied. The later analysis used no new phenotypic data to find candidate immune exposures, relying instead on TCR beta sequences and their occurrence across donors. An earlier analysis of approximately 580 of the donors used high-throughput TCR beta sequencing to judge whether each TCR beta V gene segment behaved as functional or pseudogenic. Donor age, sex, ethnicity and CMV serostatus were compiled together with the repertoire data. A later genetic analysis used genome-wide SNP genotypes for about 60% of the 666 donors, treating that subset as a discovery cohort. All discovery cohort repertoires had been generated on a single sequencing platform. HLA typing covered class I and class II loci at four-digit resolution. The number of donors typed differed by locus, with 629-630 for A, B, C, DRB1 and DQB1, over 500 for DQA1, 606 for DPA1, and over 400 for DPB1. Because of strong linkage in the cohort, roughly five DR-DQ haplotypes were treated as single units for association and clustering. Among about 370 genotyped donors of the cohort, an average of around 240,000 unique TCR beta nucleotide sequences was sequenced per donor, of which roughly 18% were non-productive. Broad study findings and their caveats: According to the authors, the approach could potentially be generalized to other disease states and immunological phenotypes. For the cohort, immune exposure information was limited to CMV serostatus. The classifier was reported to diagnose cytomegalovirus status with high specificity and sensitivity in both the original and validation cohorts. A group of highly shared sequence variants was considered likely to be a technical artifact of the sequencing pipeline. When HLA alleles, especially DR and DQ, strongly co-occurred, TCR associations were difficult to assign to individual alleles. Three of the identified cytomegalovirus-associated TCR beta chains were confirmed in vitro to be specific for cytomegalovirus antigens. In a later analysis, HLA-associated TCR beta chains were found to be more clonally expanded and to have lower generation probabilities than equally common non-associated chains. Because counts were too low, 15 to 20 rarely observed V segments, including chromosome 9 orphons, were excluded from the earlier analysis of roughly 580 of the donors. Because HLA typing was unavailable for some donors at each locus, only the typed subset was used in association tests. Some IMGT-functional V segments, including TRBV6-2 and TRBV6-3, could not be distinguished by the 87-base-pair reads and were therefore excluded. A further reported finding was that TCR beta sequences accurately predicted the HLA-A and HLA-B alleles for most subjects in the first cohort. Most TCR sequences were seen in very few donors, while some public TCRs were found in many individuals. An association between a missense DCLRE1C variant and V-gene and J-gene trimming of TCR beta chains was found in a later genetic analysis and replicated in an independent cohort. A later analysis associated 16,951 TCR beta sequences with specific HLA alleles at a false discovery rate of 0.05. In a later analysis, the rate of TCR association differed among HLA loci, with DRB1 alleles having the most associated TCRs and HLA-C alleles having the fewest. Sequencing depth was assumed to be roughly uniform across donors in the presence/absence analyses, though that assumption may not hold. Compared with the 666-donor mean, donors in an Asian-associated ancestry cluster had fewer N-insertions in productive TCRs, according to a later genetic analysis. The study listed approximately 150 TCR beta chains as associated with cytomegalovirus. A later analysis found that most CMV-associated TCR beta chains appeared HLA-restricted, with HLA associations seemingly driven largely by CMV exposure. Linkage disequilibrium might explain the correlated functional status among segregating V segments, but an unknown experimental factor could not be excluded. Several of the top co-occurrence clusters appeared to be linked to parvovirus B19, influenza, CMV and Epstein-Barr virus, according to a later analysis. Broadly in line with IMGT annotations, most TCR beta V segments showed up in productive rearrangements about 87% or about 30% of the time in an earlier analysis of several hundred of the donors. This cohort had only TCR beta chains sequenced, and the lack of alpha or paired-chain data limited which features could be detected.

V loses 0 bases, J loses 4 bases, and the germline ends lie 13 bases apart. The CDR3 measures 15 amino acids from cysteine to phenylalanine. The retained sequence is limited to the CDR3, 45 bases, with the frame set at the first base. CDR1 and CDR2, per the germline V gene (reference sequence), are GTSNPN and SVGIG. The library was obtained by the immunoSEQ multiplex PCR assay. For the multiplex PCR, a mixture combining 60 forward primers for TCR Vbeta segments and 13 reverse primers for TCR Jbeta segments was used. The CDR3 region of rearranged TCR beta genes was amplified from genomic DNA by a multiplex PCR assay. The Illumina HiSeq System was used to sequence the amplified TCR beta libraries as 87-base-pair reads. In the authors' own workflow: In a later analysis, some 80 million unique TCR beta chains were counted across the 650 to 700 repertoires, and about 9.9 million of these chains were shared by at least two donors. Raw reads were error-corrected and collapsed into unique sequences with a nearest-neighbor algorithm that merged closely related sequences to remove PCR and sequencing errors. To assign V, D and J gene segments, CDR3 sequences were aligned to IMGT reference sequences. For a sequence to be retained, at least a six-nucleotide match to both a V gene segment and a J gene segment was required. A rearrangement counted as productive if the CDR3 had no stop codons and remained in frame with V and J, and every other rearrangement counted as non-productive. CDR3 was defined by IMGT convention, running from the second conserved V-encoded cysteine to the conserved J-encoded phenylalanine. The earlier analysis of some 540 of the donors excluded any sequence lacking an unambiguous match to a single V gene segment. An earlier analysis of about 600 of the donors called V segments functional above 56.7% productive rearrangements and segregating when the between-donor standard deviation exceeded 5%. To diagnose cytomegalovirus status from the catalog of TCR beta chain sequences, a statistical classification framework was built. In a later analysis, TCR nucleotide sequences were compared against IMGT/GENE-DB human TR gene sequences so that V and J genes could be assigned. Using the TCRdist pipeline, a later analysis assigned CDR3 sequences along with most-parsimonious VDJ recombination scenarios. In a later analysis, each TCR beta chain was defined by its CDR3 amino acid sequence together with its V-gene family, and reads lacking a unique V-gene family were excluded. As a way to deal with suspected cross-contamination and a sequencing artifact, a later analysis dropped more than 500 nucleotide sequences that were highly shared and had low generation probability. In a later analysis, a clonal expansion index was calculated for each public chain from normalized within-repertoire ranks of inferred template counts. In a later analysis, generation probabilities were computed using a VDJ recombination model fitted to out-of-frame rearrangements, and the results were checked against IGoR. Hypergeometric tests were used in a later analysis to score TCR-TCR, TCR-HLA and TCR-CMV co-occurrence, with a repertoire-size bias correction applied to the TCR pairs. To estimate false discovery rates, a later analysis permuted the HLA or CMV assignments 20 times. A later analysis grouped co-occurring TCRs with DBSCAN, adding TCRdist sequence similarity when clustering within HLA-allele-positive subsets. Repertoires with fewer than 30,000 or more than 120,000 public chains were left out of co-occurrence clustering, as were about five repertoires with anomalous nucleotide sharing. The immuneACCESS repertoire file appears here via TCRdb, limited to in-frame rearrangements. These files lack a portion of the clones; in checked studies, under half of the deficit traces to unresolved V genes, and the cause of the others is not known. That table gives V, J and clone size, and the DNA gave D and trimming. The sample table holds 150,000 to 200,000 clones, of which roughly 79% were seen once. Jointly, the top ten make up 2% to 2.5% of the sample.

The cohort consisted of some 730 healthy bone marrow donors. At the time of sampling, every cohort member was nominally healthy, though immune exposures that went unrecorded were likely present. The donor was CMV seropositive and belonged to the group of 250 to 300 seropositive cohort members. A peripheral blood sample was provided by each donor, and peripheral blood mononuclear cells were used for TCR beta sequencing. The Qiagen DNeasy Blood Extraction Kit was used to extract genomic DNA from the blood cell samples. Points on this clone: This receptor's antigen is unknown. No base qualities exist here, and no much larger clone lies one base off it.

Sequencing used PBMCs. This TCR derives from a woman in her 30s in good health and CMV-seropositive. The V gene is TRBV30 and the J gene is TRBJ1-5; TRBD1 is perhaps the D gene, given 5 matching bases. The DNA is TGTGCCTGGAGTGTCCAGCGGGGGGGGAATCAGCCCCAGCATTTT. This encodes CAWSVQRGGNQPQHF. The reference TRBV30 and TRBJ1-5 proteins fill in what lies around the CDR3, so the full variable domain reads SQTIHQWPATLVQPVGSPLSLECTVEGTSNPNLYWYRQAAGRGLQLLFYSVGIGQISSEVPQNLSASRPQDRQFILSSKKLLLSDSGFYLCAWSVQRGGNQPQHFGDGTRLSIL.